A single sample is the source of the 10 T cell receptor beta chains below, sequenced in a study of CD8 T cells in Susac syndrome. Random hexamers were used to reverse transcribe the RNA input (about 0.5 to 1 ug). In TCRdb, the immunoSEQ multiplex PCR reads were re-called with MiXCR into one record per CDR3 protein. Counted here are 110,000 or so distinct CDR3 sequences, 85% to 95% occurring once; the ten biggest clones make up under 0.095%. Material: CD4+ T cells from PBMCs. These receptors came from a human donor with multiple sclerosis.

V is TRBV18 and J is TRBJ1-4; the D is unclear. The length of the CDR3 is 16 residues. In germline, CDR1 is KGHSH, CDR2 LQKENI. V was pared by 6 bases and J by 2 bases, with 16 bases between. CDR3 sequence: CASSPSSTATNEKLFF. The CDR3 DNA follows: TGTGCCAGCTCCCCATCCTCCACGGCGACTAATGAAAAACTGTTTTTT.

The chain links TRBV3-1 to TRBJ1-2, with unresolved D. The CDR3 runs to 12 residues. V was clipped by 3 bases and J by 4 bases, with 6 bases between them. In germline, CDR1 is LGHDT, CDR2 YNNKEL (reference sequence). The CDR3 DNA is TGTGCCAGCAGCCAGGCGGCCTATGGCTACACCTTC. This sequence encodes CASSQAAYGYTF.

CDR3 region: CASTGGGEHNEQFF. As DNA, the CDR3 is TGTGCCAGCACGGGTGGGGGCGAGCACAATGAGCAGTTCTTC. The chain combines TRBV12-3 or TRBV12-4 with TRBJ2-1; the D gene is possibly TRBD1 (6 bases). V was shortened by 7 bases and J by 5 bases, with 15 bases between the two germline ends. The length of the CDR3 is 14 residues.

This chain joins TRBV6-6 and TRBJ1-2; 8 bases match TRBD1. This CDR3 is 16 amino acids long. CDR1 is MNHNY and CDR2 is SVGAGI in the germline V gene (reference sequence). With 5 bases clipped from V and 4 bases from J, the junction kept 12 bases outside the gene matches. In DNA, the CDR3 is TGTGCCAGCAGTGGACAGGGAACCAATTCTGTCTATGGCTACACCTTC. It specifies CASSGQGTNSVYGYTF.

The rearrangement uses TRBV14 and TRBJ2-5, with D possibly matching TRBD2 (6 bases). This CDR3 contains 13 residues. Between the trimmed V and J ends, which lost 3 bases and 4 bases, there was a span of 9 bases. Germline-derived CDR1 and CDR2 are SGHDN and FVKESK. The CDR3 coding sequence is TGTGCCAGCAGCCAGGTGGGAGGAGAGACCCAGTACTTC. This translates into CASSQVGGETQYF.

CDR3 sequence: CASSQVGRGPPIQYF. The CDR3 DNA is TGCGCCAGCAGCCAAGTCGGCAGGGGGCCTCCCATTCAGTACTTC. The rearrangement joins TRBV4-1 to TRBJ2-4; 8 bases map to TRBD1. The CDR3 is 15 residues long. V trimming: 1 base; J trimming: 9 bases; junction bases outside the gene matches: 8. From germline, CDR1 is MGHRA and CDR2 YSYEKL.

This chain joins TRBV2 and TRBJ1-1; unclear D gene. The CDR3 sequence is 14 residues long. V gave up 2 bases and J gave up 11 bases, with 18 bases separating them. Looked up from germline, CDR1 is SNHLY and CDR2 is FYNNEI. The CDR3 sequence is CASSENYLGSQAFF. The CDR3 DNA is TGTGCCAGCAGTGAAAATTATTTGGGGTCCCAGGCTTTCTTT.

V is TRBV4-3 and J is TRBJ1-2, with 9 bases identical to TRBD1. The CDR3 runs 15 residues. Germline CDR1 reads LGHNA; CDR2 reads YSLEER. With 2 bases clipped from V and 6 bases from J, the junction kept 7 bases outside the gene matches. In DNA, the CDR3 is TGCGCCAGCAGCCAAACGGGACAGGGTGGTGATGGCTACACCTTC. Translation: CASSQTGQGGDGYTF.

This chain uses TRBV29-1 with TRBJ1-5; D uncertain. The CDR3 spans 13 residues. From germline, CDR1 is SQVTM and CDR2 ANQGSEA. Deletions cut 6 bases from V and 4 bases from J, with 13 bases between. CDR3 amino acids: CSVQLAVNQPQHF. The CDR3 nucleotides are TGCAGCGTCCAGCTGGCAGTAAATCAGCCCCAGCATTTT.

The V gene is TRBV7-9, the J gene TRBJ1-2; D is uncertain. V lost 6 bases to trimming and J lost 6 bases, with 17 bases between them. The CDR3 runs 14 residues. CDR1 and CDR2 from the germline V gene are SEHNR and FQNEAQ (reference sequence). This CDR3 reads CASSQPTPSDGYTF. CDR3 DNA: TGTGCCAGCAGTCAGCCCACCCCATCCGATGGCTACACCTTC.